This entry describes one TCR beta chain. This clone's antigen is unknown. No quality values exist for individual bases; no much larger clone is one base distant. These data originate in a study of blood T cell repertoires in COVID-19 (dated by TCRdb to the early 2020s). About the full investigation: Samples covering the acute and convalescent phases of COVID-19 were provided by collaborators in the United States, Italy and Spain. The prospective study material was composed of cDNA or gDNA derived from T cells, B-cell-depleted T cells, or PBMCs. Deeply sampled blood TCRbeta repertoires from subjects exposed to, actively infected with, or recovered from COVID-19 were included in the dataset. The repertoires were released in a freely available public database intended as a resource for research on the immune response to SARS-CoV-2. Samples came from the ongoing ImmuneRACE study (first 160 participants) plus 1,254 subjects from 6 global collaborators. The sample metadata nearly always contained a de-identified subject ID, COVID-19 status, age in years and sex. HLA class I and class II types, where available, came from metadata supplied by the sample provider rather than from assay-based typing.

V and J are trimmed by 2 bases and 4 bases, and the gene matches miss 3 bases of the junction. Per the germline V gene, MNHEY is the CDR1 and SVGAGI is the CDR2. The cysteine opens and the phenylalanine closes a CDR3 of 15 amino acids. This entry keeps only the CDR3 DNA: 45 bases, framed from base 1. TCRbeta CDR3 regions were amplified from genomic DNA using the immunoSEQ Assay, a bias-controlled multiplex PCR. Regarding the original processing steps: The number of nucleated cells in each sample was estimated by amplification of reference gene primers within the assay. To quantify the absolute abundance of each unique TCRbeta CDR3 rearrangement, sequence reads were collapsed and filtered. Productive Simpson clonality was computed per sample as the square root of Simpson's diversity index over productive rearrangements. Not all clones reach the TCRdb copy of this immuneACCESS table, which keeps in-frame sequences only. Checked studies attribute under half of the gap to unresolved V genes and leave the rest unexplained. V and J calls and clone size are copied from that table; D and trimming were computed from the DNA. This sample has 200,000 to 250,000 clones in its table, and around nine tenths of those were observed once. Approximately 3.3% of the sample goes to the ten largest clones.

On the study overall, not on this receptor specifically: How much clinical and demographic metadata was included differed by source and by participant, and the metadata was provided uncurated.

Collaborating institutions collected whole blood in K2EDTA tubes following their own protocols. Collaborator samples were shipped for TCRbeta analysis as frozen whole blood, isolated PBMCs, or DNA extracted from either sample type. Sequenced material: peripheral blood. The sequence was collected from a man younger than 30 with active or convalescent COVID-19. The sequence is built from TRBV6-5 and TRBJ1-2; 11 bases in the middle match TRBD1. The nucleotide sequence is TGTGCCAGCAGTTACGGGACAGGGGGAACCTATGGCTACACCTTC. It codes for CASSYGTGGTYGYTF.